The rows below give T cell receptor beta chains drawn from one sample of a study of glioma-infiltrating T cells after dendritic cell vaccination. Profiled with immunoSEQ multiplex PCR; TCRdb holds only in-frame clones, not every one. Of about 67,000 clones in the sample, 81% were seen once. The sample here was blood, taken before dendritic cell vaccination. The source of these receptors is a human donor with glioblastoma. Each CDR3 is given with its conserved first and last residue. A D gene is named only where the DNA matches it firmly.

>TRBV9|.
CASSLSPGQSEQYF
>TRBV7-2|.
CASSLWQGRQLYNSPLHF
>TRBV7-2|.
CASGRQSSSYNSPLHF
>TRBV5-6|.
CASSFRGRNTEAFF
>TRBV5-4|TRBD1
CASSDQTGVGNTIYF
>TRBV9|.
CASSPVLDTQYF
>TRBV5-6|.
CASSLGTPTYEQYF
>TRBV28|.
CASSKTGLGGYTF
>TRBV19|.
CASSIGGKVGGKEAFF
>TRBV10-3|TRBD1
CAISSQGDNSPLHF
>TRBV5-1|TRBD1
CASSFGDRDNQPQHF
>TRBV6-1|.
CASRLDTKTGETQYF
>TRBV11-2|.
CASSPRANTEAFF
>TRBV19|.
CASSISVTGGAFF
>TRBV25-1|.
CASSDFRDGEQYF
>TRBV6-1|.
CASSEQAGKEYPQHF
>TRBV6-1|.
CASSDRPPNEKLFF
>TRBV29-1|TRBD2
CSALAGVVTGELFF
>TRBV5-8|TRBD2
CASSSGTSGGRPQETQYF
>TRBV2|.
CASSADEGTEAFF
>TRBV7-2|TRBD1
CASSLTGAIPNTEAFF
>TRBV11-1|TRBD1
CASSPRTGDTEAFF
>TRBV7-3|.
CASSPSGGVGNTIYF
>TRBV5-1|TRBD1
CASSLSQGPDTQYF
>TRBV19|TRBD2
CASSLGSSGGPSGEQFF
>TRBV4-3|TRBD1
CASSQDPKGALNTIYF